This paragraph covers one T cell receptor (beta chain) sequence. Its antigen is currently not known. No base quality information exists; no much larger clone differs at one position. The method was the immunoSEQ multiplex PCR assay. For the multiplex PCR, a mixture combining 60 forward primers for TCR Vbeta segments and 13 reverse primers for TCR Jbeta segments was used. The CDR3 region of rearranged TCR beta genes was amplified from genomic DNA by a multiplex PCR assay. The Illumina HiSeq System was used to sequence the amplified TCR beta libraries as 87-base-pair reads. The source study handled its data this way. Across the 500 to 850 repertoires, a later analysis counted tens of millions of unique TCR beta chains, 9.5 million to 13 million of which were shared by at least two donors. A nearest-neighbor algorithm error-corrected the raw reads and collapsed the reads into unique sequences, merging closely related sequences to remove PCR and sequencing errors. V, D and J gene segments were assigned by aligning CDR3 sequences to IMGT reference sequences. For a sequence to be retained, a match of at least six nucleotides was required to both a V gene segment and a J gene segment. Rearrangements were classified as productive when the CDR3 lacked stop codons and remained in frame with V and J, and all other rearrangements were classified as non-productive. CDR3 was defined according to IMGT convention as the region running from the second conserved V-encoded cysteine to the conserved J-encoded phenylalanine. Sequences without an unambiguous match to a single V gene segment were excluded from the earlier analysis of over 500 of the donors. An earlier analysis of several hundred of the donors called V segments functional above 56.7% productive rearrangements and segregating when the between-donor standard deviation exceeded 5%. A statistical classification framework was developed to diagnose cytomegalovirus status using the catalog of TCR beta chain sequences. V and J gene assignment, in a later analysis, came from comparing TCR nucleotide sequences with IMGT/GENE-DB human TR gene sequences. A later analysis assigned CDR3 sequences and most-parsimonious VDJ recombination scenarios with the TCRdist pipeline. A later analysis defined each TCR beta chain by its CDR3 amino acid sequence plus V-gene family, and excluded reads lacking a unique V-gene family. In a later analysis, fewer than 650 highly shared, low-generation-probability nucleotide sequences were removed to address suspected cross-contamination and a sequencing artifact. A later analysis calculated a clonal expansion index for each public chain from normalized within-repertoire ranks of inferred template counts. In a later analysis, generation probabilities were computed using a VDJ recombination model fitted to out-of-frame rearrangements, and the results were checked against IGoR. Hypergeometric tests were used in a later analysis to score TCR-TCR, TCR-HLA and TCR-CMV co-occurrence, with a repertoire-size bias correction applied to the TCR pairs. False discovery rates were estimated in a later analysis by permuting HLA or CMV assignments 20 times. In a later analysis, co-occurring TCRs were grouped using DBSCAN, and TCRdist sequence similarity was added for clustering within HLA-allele-positive subsets. Repertoires with fewer than 30,000 or more than 120,000 public chains were left out of co-occurrence clustering, as were four to six repertoires with anomalous nucleotide sharing. TCRdb took this table from immuneACCESS and kept in-frame rearrangements with V and J called. Such tables lack part of the clones; where checked against another copy, unresolved V genes explain under half of the gap, and the rest is unexplained. V, J and clone size were drawn from that table, and D and trimming were deduced from the DNA. The sample includes 130,000 or so clones, with around 84% observed a single time. The ten largest account for 2.5% to 3% of the sample.

The cohort was made up of about 610 healthy bone marrow donors. All cohort members were sampled while nominally healthy, although unrecorded immune exposures were likely present. The donor was CMV seropositive and belonged to the group of 250 to 300 seropositive cohort members. Every donor gave a peripheral blood sample, and the peripheral blood mononuclear cells from that sample were used for TCR beta sequencing. Genomic DNA was extracted from the blood cell samples with the Qiagen DNeasy Blood Extraction Kit. This specimen belongs to a study of cytomegalovirus exposure and HLA in healthy donors (dated by TCRdb to between 2016 and 2019). With regard to the full study: An earlier analysis of 587 of the donors reported 276 Gb of sequence data and 95 million to 130 million unique TCR beta sequences obtained from around 190 million T cells. Because of strong linkage in the cohort, roughly five DR-DQ haplotypes were treated as single units for association and clustering. HLA typing included class I and class II loci at four-digit resolution. The study combined high-throughput TCR immunosequencing, statistical association of individual TCRs with disease status, and machine learning to predict cytomegalovirus infection status. Roughly 300 gigabases of sequencing data and 70 million to 100 million unique TCR sequences were included in an early release covering roughly 600 HLA-typed donors. Besides the first cohort of 500 to 700 subjects, a separate validation cohort made up of 90 to 150 different subjects was used. Alongside the repertoire data, information on donor age, sex, ethnicity and CMV serostatus was compiled. All discovery cohort repertoires had been generated on a single sequencing platform. The number of donors typed differed by locus, with roughly 629-640 for A, B, C, DRB1 and DQB1, around 560 for DQA1, 600 to 610 for DPA1, and 472 for DPB1. To study patterns of TCR occurrence, a later analysis re-analyzed previously published TCR beta repertoires from 500 to 850 donors and added high-resolution HLA genotyping. In a later genetic analysis, genome-wide SNP genotypes for about 65% of the 666 donors were used, and that subset was treated as a discovery cohort. In the later analysis, no new phenotypic data were used to find candidate immune exposures; instead, reliance was placed on TCR beta sequences and their occurrence across donors. Of the roughly 400 genotyped donors, around 81% fell in the genetic ancestry cluster associated with self-reported Caucasian donors. An earlier analysis of 587 of the donors used high-throughput TCR beta sequencing to judge whether each TCR beta V gene segment behaved as functional or pseudogenic. The T cell repertoires of 670 or so subjects were profiled by immunosequencing and related to cytomegalovirus serostatus. Among some 410 genotyped donors of the cohort, an average of around 220,000 unique TCR beta nucleotide sequences was sequenced per donor, of which approximately 19% were non-productive. The aim of the study was to test whether cataloging public T cell receptors could identify signatures of past pathogen exposure.

General findings and caveats noted by the study authors: A cluster of highly shared sequence variants was judged likely to represent a technical artifact of the sequencing pipeline. Most TCR sequences were observed very rarely across donors, whereas some public TCRs were present in many individuals. Roughly uniform sequencing depth across donors was assumed in presence/absence analyses, although this assumption may not hold. A later analysis found that TCR association rates varied across HLA loci, with DRB1 alleles showing the most associated TCRs and HLA-C alleles the fewest. Only TCR beta chains were sequenced in this cohort, and the absence of alpha or paired-chain data limited detectable features. Correlated functional status among segregating V segments might reflect linkage disequilibrium, but an unknown experimental factor could not be ruled out. In vitro tests confirmed that a few of the cytomegalovirus-associated TCR beta chains recognize cytomegalovirus antigens. According to a later genetic analysis, donors in an Asian-associated ancestry cluster had fewer N-insertions in productive TCRs than the approximately 650-donor mean. The authors suggested that the approach could potentially be generalized to other disease states and immunological phenotypes. Assigning TCR associations to individual alleles was difficult when HLA alleles, especially DR and DQ, strongly co-occurred. Because HLA typing was unavailable for some donors at each locus, only the typed subset was used in association tests. A later genetic analysis associated a missense DCLRE1C variant with V-gene and J-gene trimming of TCR beta chains, and an independent cohort replicated the association. Because counts were too low, some 16 rarely observed V segments, including chromosome 9 orphons, were excluded from the earlier analysis of 587 of the donors. The only immune exposure information available for the cohort was CMV serostatus. In a later analysis, most CMV-associated TCR beta chains were found to appear HLA-restricted, with HLA associations seemingly driven largely by CMV exposure. According to a later analysis, parvovirus B19, influenza, CMV and Epstein-Barr virus appeared linked to several top co-occurrence clusters. Cytomegalovirus status was reported to be diagnosed by the classifier with high specificity and sensitivity in both the original and validation cohorts. Compared with equally common non-associated chains, HLA-associated TCR beta chains in a later analysis were more clonally expanded and had lower generation probabilities. In an earlier analysis of approximately 590 of the donors, most TCR beta V segments appeared in productive rearrangements about 87% or about 30% of the time, broadly matching IMGT annotations. A further reported finding was that TCR beta sequences accurately predicted the HLA-A and HLA-B alleles for most subjects in the first cohort. A total of 150 to 200 TCR beta chains were listed by the study as associated with cytomegalovirus. At a false discovery rate of 0.05, a later analysis linked 15,000 to 20,000 TCR beta sequences to specific HLA alleles.

Sequencing was carried out using PBMCs. The TCR was taken from a woman younger than 35 in good health and CMV-seropositive.

The DNA sequence is TGTGCCAGCAGTGAAGCGCCAGGGGGGGAGACCCAGTACTTC. This gives the protein CASSEAPGGETQYF. The V and J genes are TRBV2 and TRBJ2-5, with TRBD1 perhaps the D gene, on 7 matching bases. Its CDR3 holds 14 amino acids, cysteine through phenylalanine. CDR3 DNA only is kept here, 42 bases in frame from base 1. V is clipped by 0 bases and J by 5 bases, and the sequence between their germline boundaries is 10 bases long. As encoded in the germline V gene, CDR1 is SNHLY while CDR2 is FYNNEI.